A single sample gave rise to the 26 T cell receptor beta chains below, sequenced in a study of T cell repertoires and Cas9 in healthy adults. The data were produced by immunoSEQ multiplex PCR, yet TCRdb's version contains in-frame clones alone and is incomplete. The repertoire holds approximately 21,000 clones, with about 88% as singletons. Source material: CD4+ effector T cells (CD127+, CD25-, CD137-, CD154-) from PBMCs; culture status not recorded. Receptor source: a human donor in good health.

This chain uses TRBV28 with TRBJ2-5; 7 bases fit TRBD2. The V gene's germline CDR1 is MDHEN and CDR2 SYDVKM. This CDR3 spans 13 amino acids. Trimming cost V 6 bases and J 2 bases; bases outside gene matches: 3. The CDR3: CASRPGGQETQYF. The CDR3 nucleotides read TGTGCCAGCAGGCCGGGGGGACAAGAGACCCAGTACTTC.

The CDR3 DNA is TGTGCCAGCCACCACGGGGGAGTTGGTGCTGAAGCTTTCTTT. Its protein product is CASHHGGVGAEAFF. V is TRBV19 and J is TRBJ1-1; TRBD1 might be the D (5 bases). V was pared by 9 bases and J by 6 bases, with 20 bases between. CDR1 LNHDA and CDR2 SQIVND come from the germline V gene (reference sequence). The CDR3 extends over 14 amino acids. Full variable domain (outside the CDR3, taken from reference TRBV19 and TRBJ1-1): DGGITQSPKYLFRKEGQNVTLSCEQNLNHDAMYWYRQDPGQGLRLIYYSQIVNDFQKGDIAEGYSVSREKKESFPLTVTSAQKNPTAFYLCASHHGGVGAEAFFGQGTRLTVV.

The gene calls are TRBV12-5 and TRBJ2-2, with unresolved D. V lost 0 bases and J lost 8, with 4 bases in between. Germline values: CDR1 LGHNT, CDR2 FRNRAP. The CDR3 has 12 residues. The CDR3 coding sequence is TGTGCTAGTGGTTTGGTACGAGGGGAGCTGTTTTTT. Translating it yields CASGLVRGELFF.

The gene calls are TRBV28 and TRBJ2-7, with unresolved D. V was trimmed by 3 bases and J by 0 bases, leaving 18 bases between them. CDR1 is MDHEN and CDR2 is SYDVKM in the germline V gene. The CDR3 extends over 17 amino acids. The CDR3 sequence is CASSFLDAEASSYEQYF. In nucleotides, the CDR3 is TGTGCCAGCAGTTTTTTAGATGCAGAGGCAAGCTCCTACGAGCAGTACTTC.

This sequence joins TRBV5-6 and TRBJ2-5, with D possibly TRBD1 on 5 matching bases. Germline V gene data show CDR1 as SGHDT and CDR2 as YYEEEE. The CDR3 extends over 15 amino acids. V was trimmed by 2 bases and J by 0 bases, leaving 11 bases between them. CDR3 protein: CASSLRQWYQETQYF. CDR3 nucleotide sequence: TGTGCCAGCAGCTTAAGACAGTGGTACCAAGAGACCCAGTACTTC. The variable domain in full, with the rest retrieved from reference TRBV5-6 and TRBJ2-5, is DAGVTQSPTHLIKTRGQQVTLRCSPKSGHDTVSWYQQALGQGPQFIFQYYEEEERQRGNFPDRFSGHQFPNYSSELNVNALLLGDSALYLCASSLRQWYQETQYFGPGTRLLVL.

The chain recombines TRBV6-5 with TRBJ1-6; D is ambiguous. Trimming took 7 bases from V and 8 from J, leaving 15 bases between them. This CDR3 has 14 amino acids. The germline V gene encodes CDR1 MNHEY and CDR2 SVGAGI. CDR3 nucleotides: TGTGCCAGCACCGATCAGAGAGGGTATTCACCCCTCCACTTT. As protein: CASTDQRGYSPLHF.

The chain uses TRBV7-2 and TRBJ2-7, with D possibly matching TRBD2 (5 bases). The CDR3 length is 13 residues. Per the germline V gene, CDR1 is SGHTA and CDR2 is FQGNSA. The germline V and J ends were trimmed by 1 base and 7 bases, with 11 bases remaining between them. The CDR3 DNA follows: TGTGCCAGCAGCTTAGACTACACGGGAGAGCAGTACTTC. This gives the protein CASSLDYTGEQYF.

This chain joins TRBV6-5 and TRBJ1-5; a weak D match, TRBD1 (6 bases). V lost 6 bases and J 5 bases, leaving 14 bases between the germline ends. The CDR3 consists of 14 residues. CDR1 and CDR2 (germline): MNHEY, SVGAGI. The CDR3 spells CASSATGSYQPQHF. The DNA of the CDR3 is TGTGCCAGCAGCGCCACAGGGAGTTATCAGCCCCAGCATTTT.

The genes are TRBV5-1 and TRBJ1-4; a weak D match, TRBD1 (6 bases). This CDR3 region has 15 residues. Trimming shortened V by 3 bases and J by 8 bases, and 17 bases separated the two germline ends. Per germline, CDR1 SGHRS and CDR2 YFSETQ. CDR3 DNA: TGCGCCAGCAGCTGGGGGGCGCAGGGTGGGGAAAAACTGTTTTTT. Encoded protein: CASSWGAQGGEKLFF.

This clone has only a few counts. V and J are TRBV19 and TRBJ1-1; no definite D call. CDR1 and CDR2 from the germline V gene are LNHDA and SQIVND (reference sequence). The V end was cut by 5 bases, the J end by 1 base, with 11 bases between. The CDR3 has 14 amino acids. The CDR3 coding sequence is TGTGCCAGTAGTCCGCCTCTAGAGAACACTGAAGCTTTCTTT. Amino acid sequence: CASSPPLENTEAFF.

The gene calls are TRBV11-2 and TRBJ1-2; 8 bases fit TRBD1. The CDR3 consists of 16 residues. After removal of 4 bases from V and 7 bases from J, the junction contained 14 bases not matched to a gene. Germline V gene sequence: CDR1 SGHAT, CDR2 FQNNGV. The CDR3 DNA reads TGTGCCAGCAGCTCCCGCCGGGACAGGCGTTCGGCTGGCTACACCTTC. This sequence encodes CASSSRRDRRSAGYTF.

V is TRBV4-2 and J is TRBJ2-1, with TRBD2 matching over 10 bases. Germline V gene data show CDR1 as LGHNA and CDR2 as YNFKEQ. This CDR3 is 20 amino acids long. J lost 0 bases, V lost 0 bases, and 11 bases had no gene match. The CDR3 coding sequence is TGTGCCAGCAGCCAAGATTGGGGGCCCGGACTAGCGGCCTCCTACAATGAGCAGTTCTTC. It codes for CASSQDWGPGLAASYNEQFF.

The CDR3 nucleotides read TGCGCCAGCAGCTTGGAAGGGTCGGATGAAAAACTGTTTTTT. This encodes CASSLEGSDEKLFF. The chain links TRBV5-1 to TRBJ1-4, with D uncertain. The CDR3 length is 14 residues. Between the trimmed V and J ends, which lost 0 bases and 6 bases, there was a span of 9 bases. The germline CDR1 and CDR2 sequences are SGHRS and YFSETQ.

The chain employs TRBV2 and TRBJ2-7; 7 bases agree with TRBD1. The germline gives CDR1 SNHLY, CDR2 FYNNEI. This CDR3 contains 12 residues. The V gene end was trimmed by 1 base and the J gene end by 13 bases; junction bases not matched to a gene: 7. The CDR3 DNA reads as TGTGCCAGCAGTGAAGTGACAGGGCGGACATACTTC. Its translation is CASSEVTGRTYF.

The chain uses TRBV11-2 and TRBJ1-4; D is ambiguous. The CDR3 consists of 13 residues. Germline CDR1 is SGHAT and CDR2 is FQNNGV. The V and J ends lost 0 bases and 8 bases respectively, with 7 bases between them. The CDR3 DNA reads TGTGCCAGCAGCTTAGATTCTTCGGAAAAACTGTTTTTT. Translated, it gives CASSLDSSEKLFF. Drawing the rest from reference TRBV11-2 and TRBJ1-4, the complete variable domain is EAGVAQSPRYKIIEKRQSVAFWCNPISGHATLYWYQQILGQGPKLLIQFQNNGVVDDSQLPKDRFSAERLKGVDSTLKIQPAKLEDSAVYLCASSLDSSEKLFFGSGTQLSVL.

V and J are TRBV6-5 and TRBJ1-4; D gene uncertain. Trimming took 0 bases from V and 4 from J, leaving 3 bases between them. CDR3 length: 13 residues. Germline-derived CDR1 and CDR2 are MNHEY and SVGAGI. The CDR3 DNA reads TGTGCCAGCAGTTACTCGGATAATGAAAAACTGTTTTTT. Residues: CASSYSDNEKLFF.

The chain carries TRBV13 and TRBJ2-3, with 10 positions matching TRBD2. CDR1 PRHDT and CDR2 FYEKMQ come from the germline V gene (reference sequence). V shed 3 bases and J 2 bases; nucleotides not matched to a gene: 5. The CDR3 is 16 amino acids. CDR3 nucleotides: TGTGCCAGCAGCTTGGAAGGGACTAGCGTCACAGATACGCAGTATTTT. Amino acids: CASSLEGTSVTDTQYF. Filled out from reference TRBV13 and TRBJ2-3, the complete variable domain reads AAGVIQSPRHLIKEKRETATLKCYPIPRHDTVYWYQQGPGQDPQFLISFYEKMQSDKGSIPDRFSAQQFSDYHSELNMSSLELGDSALYFCASSLEGTSVTDTQYFGPGTRLTVL.

This chain connects TRBV11-1 to TRBJ2-3; D gene unclear. The CDR3 has 17 residues. The V gene's germline CDR1 is SGHAT and CDR2 FQDESV (reference sequence). V lost 5 bases to trimming and J lost 1 base, with 19 bases between them. CDR3 region: CASSPAPPGWGTDTQYF. In DNA form, the CDR3 reads TGTGCCAGCAGCCCCGCCCCGCCGGGCTGGGGCACAGATACGCAGTATTTT.

This chain uses TRBV6-6 with TRBJ1-1; D is perhaps TRBD1 (5 bases). Germline CDR1 MNHNY, CDR2 SVGAGI (reference sequence). The CDR3 is made up of 16 amino acids. V lost 0 bases to trimming and J lost 1 base, with 12 bases between them. DNA for the CDR3: TGTGCCAGCAGTTACTCGAGAGGGGTAGGGAACACTGAAGCTTTCTTT. Protein: CASSYSRGVGNTEAFF.

The rearrangement joins TRBV5-1 to TRBJ2-1, with D possibly TRBD1 on 5 matching bases. This CDR3 is built from 16 residues. V shed 3 bases and J shed 2 bases, with 15 bases lying between them. Germline V gene lookup returns CDR1 SGHRS and CDR2 YFSETQ. The CDR3 loop reads CASSSSGPTTYNEQFF. In DNA form, the CDR3 reads TGCGCCAGCAGCTCATCAGGGCCTACAACCTACAATGAGCAGTTCTTC.

The chain recombines TRBV6-1 with TRBJ2-3, with D hard to call. V was shortened by 8 bases and J by 0 bases, with 12 bases between the two germline ends. CDR1 is MNHNS, CDR2 SASEGT, per germline. This CDR3 comprises 14 residues. The CDR3 is CASQSLQSTDTQYF. CDR3 bases: TGTGCCAGCCAATCTCTACAAAGCACAGATACGCAGTATTTT.

The rearrangement links TRBV28 to TRBJ1-1; D ambiguous. The V gene's germline CDR1 is MDHEN and CDR2 SYDVKM. The length of the CDR3 is 14 residues. V lost 6 bases and J lost 0, with 11 bases in between. The chain's CDR3 is CASRLQHMNTEAFF. CDR3 in DNA: TGTGCCAGCAGACTACAACATATGAACACTGAAGCTTTCTTT.

This clone was recorded only once. J is TRBJ1-4 and V is TRBV2, with D perhaps matching TRBD1 (6 bases). The CDR3 sequence is 12 residues long. Per the germline V gene, CDR1 is SNHLY and CDR2 is FYNNEI. V gave up 6 bases and J gave up 8 bases, with 10 bases separating them. CDR3 region: CASSQGSEKLFF. DNA of the CDR3: TGTGCCAGCAGCCAGGGGAGCGAAAAACTGTTTTTT.

The chain uses TRBV4-2 and TRBJ2-1; tentatively, D is TRBD1 or TRBD2 (6 bases each). Per germline, CDR1 LGHNA and CDR2 YNFKEQ. The CDR3 spans 16 residues. V was trimmed by 4 bases and J by 3 bases, leaving 16 bases between them. The CDR3 region is CASSLFPGADYNEQFF. CDR3 nucleotides: TGTGCCAGCAGCCTCTTTCCGGGGGCGGACTACAATGAGCAGTTCTTC.

V is TRBV5-1 and J is TRBJ2-7; unclear D gene. Germline CDR1 and CDR2: SGHRS and YFSETQ. V lost 3 bases to trimming and J lost 0 bases, with 10 bases between them. The CDR3 totals 14 residues. CDR3 nucleotides: TGCGCCAGCAGCTGGGAACAGTACTCCTACGAGCAGTACTTC. It codes for CASSWEQYSYEQYF.

J is TRBJ1-2 and V is TRBV5-6, with 10 bases aligning to TRBD1. Germline CDR1 is SGHDT and CDR2 is YYEEEE. This CDR3 contains 13 residues. Unmatched junction bases numbered 3, after V lost 4 bases and J lost 6 bases. Here the CDR3 DNA reads TGTGCCAGCAGCCGACAGGGGGCGAATGGCTACACCTTC. Its protein is CASSRQGANGYTF.